Listed below are T cell receptor beta chains from one sample, sequenced in a study of brain T cells in children with intractable seizures. TCRdb keeps only in-frame clones here, not all; method: immunoSEQ multiplex PCR. The table lists about 80,000 clones, under 95% of them singletons. Sequencing was performed on peripheral blood, taken at surgery. Source of these receptors: a girl under 10 years old with Rasmussen encephalitis and intractable seizures. Both conserved end residues are part of each CDR3. Each record gives: D gene, V gene, CDR3 length, J gene, CDR3 protein, CDR3 DNA. A D gene is named only where the DNA matches it firmly.

D gene: NA; V gene: TRBV11-3; CDR3 length: 13; J gene: TRBJ2-2; CDR3 protein: CASSRGWTGELFF; CDR3 DNA: TGTGCCAGCAGCCGCGGTTGGACCGGGGAGCTGTTTTTT
D gene: NA; V gene: TRBV10-3; CDR3 length: 15; J gene: TRBJ2-7; CDR3 protein: CAISESAVHTYEQYF; CDR3 DNA: TGTGCCATCAGTGAGTCGGCGGTGCATACCTACGAGCAGTACTTC
D gene: NA; V gene: TRBV27; CDR3 length: 15; J gene: TRBJ1-3; CDR3 protein: CASAPIRGAGNTIYF; CDR3 DNA: TGTGCCAGCGCCCCTATACGGGGTGCCGGAAACACCATATATTTT
D gene: NA; V gene: TRBV21-1; CDR3 length: 15; J gene: TRBJ2-1; CDR3 protein: CASIDSRESYNEQFF; CDR3 DNA: TGTGCCAGCATCGACTCCAGGGAGTCCTACAATGAGCAGTTCTTC
D gene: TRBD1; V gene: TRBV5-1; CDR3 length: 15; J gene: TRBJ1-1; CDR3 protein: CASSLGQGGSTEAFF; CDR3 DNA: TGCGCCAGCAGCTTGGGACAGGGGGGATCCACTGAAGCTTTCTTT
D gene: TRBD1; V gene: TRBV6-5; CDR3 length: 15; J gene: TRBJ2-7; CDR3 protein: CASSQPDRGWWEQYF; CDR3 DNA: TGTGCCAGCAGCCAACCCGACAGGGGCTGGTGGGAGCAGTACTTC
D gene: NA; V gene: TRBV30; CDR3 length: 17; J gene: TRBJ1-2; CDR3 protein: CAWGPGPVATKNYGYTF; CDR3 DNA: TGTGCCTGGGGCCCCGGGCCAGTGGCGACCAAAAACTATGGCTACACCTTC
D gene: NA; V gene: TRBV19; CDR3 length: 14; J gene: TRBJ2-7; CDR3 protein: CATRRRGESYEQYF; CDR3 DNA: TGTGCCACGAGGAGAAGGGGGGAATCCTACGAGCAGTACTTC
D gene: NA; V gene: TRBV18; CDR3 length: 17; J gene: TRBJ1-4; CDR3 protein: CASSPTREGFVNEKLFF; CDR3 DNA: TGTGCCAGCTCACCAACACGCGAGGGGTTCGTGAATGAAAAACTGTTTTTT
D gene: NA; V gene: TRBV18; CDR3 length: 14; J gene: TRBJ1-5; CDR3 protein: CASSPRQSNQPQHF; CDR3 DNA: TGTGCCAGCTCACCCCGACAGAGCAATCAGCCCCAGCATTTT
D gene: NA; V gene: TRBV7-9; CDR3 length: 14; J gene: TRBJ1-2; CDR3 protein: CASSLSGVNYGYTF; CDR3 DNA: TGTGCCAGCAGCTTATCCGGCGTGAACTATGGCTACACCTTC